This T cell receptor (beta chain) originates from a study of CD8 T cells in Susac syndrome. This clonotype has a handful of counts. The CDR3 consists of 13 residues. From germline, CDR1 is DFQATT and CDR2 SNEGSKA (reference sequence). Trimming cost V 4 bases and J 2 bases, with 11 bases left between them. From blood CD8+ and CD4+ T cells, TCR beta sequences were generated. With random hexamers, 0.5 to 1 ug RNA was reverse transcribed. TCRdb passed the immunoSEQ multiplex PCR reads through MiXCR, listing each CDR3 protein once. Found here are roughly 75,000 distinct CDR3 sequences, about 92% of them singletons; the top ten hold over 0.12%.

Sequenced material: CD4+ T cells from PBMCs. This TCR was sampled from a human donor with Susac syndrome. V and J are TRBV20-1 and TRBJ1-1; maybe TRBD1 (6 bases). CDR3 in amino acids: CSAKTGFNTEAFF. The DNA of the CDR3 is TGCAGTGCTAAGACAGGTTTCAACACTGAAGCTTTCTTT.